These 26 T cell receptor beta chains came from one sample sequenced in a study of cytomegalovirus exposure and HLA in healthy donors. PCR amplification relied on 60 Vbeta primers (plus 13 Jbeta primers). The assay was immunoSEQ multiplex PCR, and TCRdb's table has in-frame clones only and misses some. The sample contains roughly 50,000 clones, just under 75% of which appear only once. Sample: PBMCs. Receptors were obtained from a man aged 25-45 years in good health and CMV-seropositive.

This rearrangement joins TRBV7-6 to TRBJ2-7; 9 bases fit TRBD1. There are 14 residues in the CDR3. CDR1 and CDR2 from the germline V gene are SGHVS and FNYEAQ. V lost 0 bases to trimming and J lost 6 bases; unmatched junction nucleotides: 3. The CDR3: CASSLAPGQGEQYF. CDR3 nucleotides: TGTGCCAGCAGCTTAGCGCCGGGACAGGGCGAGCAGTACTTC.

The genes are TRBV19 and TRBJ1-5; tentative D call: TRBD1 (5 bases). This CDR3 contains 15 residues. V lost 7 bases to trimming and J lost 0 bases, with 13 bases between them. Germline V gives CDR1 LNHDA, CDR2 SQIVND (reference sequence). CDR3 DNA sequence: TGTGCCAGTATCCGGGGGGGTCATAGCAATCAGCCCCAGCATTTT. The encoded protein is CASIRGGHSNQPQHF.

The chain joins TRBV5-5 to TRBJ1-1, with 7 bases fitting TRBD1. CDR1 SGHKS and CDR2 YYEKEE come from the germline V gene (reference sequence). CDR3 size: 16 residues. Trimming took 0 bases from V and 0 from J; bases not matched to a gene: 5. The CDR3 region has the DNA TGTGCCAGCAGCTTGGCGGCGACAGGGCTGAACACTGAAGCTTTCTTT. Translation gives CASSLAATGLNTEAFF.

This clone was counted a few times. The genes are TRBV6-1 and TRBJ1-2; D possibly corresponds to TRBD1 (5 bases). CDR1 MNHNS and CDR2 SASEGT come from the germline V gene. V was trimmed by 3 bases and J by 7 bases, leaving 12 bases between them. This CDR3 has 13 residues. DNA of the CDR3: TGTGCCAGCAGTGACGTGGCAGGGTGTGGCTACACCTTC. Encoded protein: CASSDVAGCGYTF.

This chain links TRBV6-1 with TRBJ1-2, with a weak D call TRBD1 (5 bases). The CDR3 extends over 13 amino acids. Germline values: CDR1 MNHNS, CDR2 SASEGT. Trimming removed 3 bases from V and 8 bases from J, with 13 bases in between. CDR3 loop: CASSEGQGHGYTF. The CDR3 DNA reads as TGTGCCAGCAGTGAGGGGCAGGGTCACGGCTACACCTTC.

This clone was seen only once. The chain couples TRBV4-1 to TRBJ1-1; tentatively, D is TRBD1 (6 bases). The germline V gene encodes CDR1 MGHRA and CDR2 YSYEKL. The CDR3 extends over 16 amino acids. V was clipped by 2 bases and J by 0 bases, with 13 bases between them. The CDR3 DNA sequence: TGCGCCAGCAGCCAACTCCGGACAGCCATGAACACTGAAGCTTTCTTT. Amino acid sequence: CASSQLRTAMNTEAFF.

CDR3 region: CASSPTVSPNEKLFF. The CDR3 DNA is TGCGCCAGCAGCCCAACGGTGAGCCCTAATGAAAAACTGTTTTTT. The chain employs TRBV5-1 and TRBJ1-4; D ambiguous. CDR3 length: 15 amino acids. From germline, CDR1 is SGHRS and CDR2 YFSETQ. Trimming removed 4 bases from V and 3 bases from J, with 13 bases in between.

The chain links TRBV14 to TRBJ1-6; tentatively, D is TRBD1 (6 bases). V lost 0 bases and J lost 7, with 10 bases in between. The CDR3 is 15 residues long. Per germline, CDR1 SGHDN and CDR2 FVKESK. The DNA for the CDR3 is TGTGCCAGCAGCCAAGATTCCGGGACAAATTCACCCCTCCACTTT. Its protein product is CASSQDSGTNSPLHF.

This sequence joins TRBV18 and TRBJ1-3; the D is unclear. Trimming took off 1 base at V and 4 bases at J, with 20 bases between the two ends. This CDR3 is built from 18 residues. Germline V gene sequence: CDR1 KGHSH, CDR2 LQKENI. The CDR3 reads CASSPLSSESIVGNTIYF. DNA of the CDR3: TGTGCCAGCTCACCACTTTCCTCCGAGTCTATAGTCGGAAACACCATATATTTT.

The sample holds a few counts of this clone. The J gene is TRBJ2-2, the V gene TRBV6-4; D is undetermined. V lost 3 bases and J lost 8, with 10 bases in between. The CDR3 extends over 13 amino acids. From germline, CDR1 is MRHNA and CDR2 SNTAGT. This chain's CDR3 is CASSESELGELFF. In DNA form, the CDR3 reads TGTGCCAGCAGTGAAAGTGAGCTTGGGGAGCTGTTTTTT.

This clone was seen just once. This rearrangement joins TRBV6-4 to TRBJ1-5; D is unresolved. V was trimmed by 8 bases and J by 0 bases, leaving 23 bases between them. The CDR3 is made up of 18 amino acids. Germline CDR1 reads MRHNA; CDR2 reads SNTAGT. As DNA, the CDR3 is TGTGCCAGCGGGGAGGATCGGGCAGCAATTAATAGCAATCAGCCCCAGCATTTT. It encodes CASGEDRAAINSNQPQHF.

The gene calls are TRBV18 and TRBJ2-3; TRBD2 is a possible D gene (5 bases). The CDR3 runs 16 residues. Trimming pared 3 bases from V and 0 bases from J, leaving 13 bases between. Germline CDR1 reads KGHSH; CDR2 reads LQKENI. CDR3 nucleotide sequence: TGTGCCAGCTCACCTAGGACTTTCTCTAGCACAGATACGCAGTATTTT. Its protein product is CASSPRTFSSTDTQYF.

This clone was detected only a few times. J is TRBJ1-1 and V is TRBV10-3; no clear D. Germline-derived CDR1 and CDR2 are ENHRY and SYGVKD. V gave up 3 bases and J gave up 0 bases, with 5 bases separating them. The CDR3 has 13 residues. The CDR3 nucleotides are TGTGCCATCAGTGACTCGGTGAACACTGAAGCTTTCTTT. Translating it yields CAISDSVNTEAFF.

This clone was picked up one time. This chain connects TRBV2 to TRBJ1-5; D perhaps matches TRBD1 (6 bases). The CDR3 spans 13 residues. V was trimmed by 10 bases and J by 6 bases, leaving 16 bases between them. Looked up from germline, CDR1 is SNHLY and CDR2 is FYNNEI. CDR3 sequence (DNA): TGTGCCACCAGGGGAGGGGCTGGTCAGCCCCAGCATTTT. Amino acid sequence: CATRGGAGQPQHF.

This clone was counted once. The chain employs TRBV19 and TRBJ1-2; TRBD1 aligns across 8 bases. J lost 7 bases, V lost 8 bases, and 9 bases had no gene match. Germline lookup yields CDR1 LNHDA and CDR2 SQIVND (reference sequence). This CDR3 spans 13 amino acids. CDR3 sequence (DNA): TGTGCCAGTTTAGGGCAGGGGGCGCGTGGCTACACCTTC. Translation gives CASLGQGARGYTF.

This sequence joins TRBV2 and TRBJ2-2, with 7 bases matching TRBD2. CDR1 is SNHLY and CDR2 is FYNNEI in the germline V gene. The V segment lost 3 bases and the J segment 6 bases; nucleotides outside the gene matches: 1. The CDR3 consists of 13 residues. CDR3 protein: CASSDGRPGELFF. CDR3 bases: TGTGCCAGCAGTGACGGGAGGCCCGGGGAGCTGTTTTTT.

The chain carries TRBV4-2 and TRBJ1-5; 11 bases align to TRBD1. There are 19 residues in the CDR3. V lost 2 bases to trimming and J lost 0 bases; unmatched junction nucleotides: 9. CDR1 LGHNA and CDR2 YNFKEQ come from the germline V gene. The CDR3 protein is CASSQFSGTGGVSNQPQHF. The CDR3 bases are TGTGCCAGCAGCCAATTCTCCGGGACAGGGGGGGTTAGCAATCAGCCCCAGCATTTT.

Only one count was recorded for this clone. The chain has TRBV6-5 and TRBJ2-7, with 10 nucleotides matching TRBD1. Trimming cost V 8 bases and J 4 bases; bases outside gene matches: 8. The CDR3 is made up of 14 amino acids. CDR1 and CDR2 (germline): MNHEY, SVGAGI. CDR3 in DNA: TGTGCCAGCTCCTCCCCGGGACAGGGGTACGAGCAGTACTTC. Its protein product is CASSSPGQGYEQYF.

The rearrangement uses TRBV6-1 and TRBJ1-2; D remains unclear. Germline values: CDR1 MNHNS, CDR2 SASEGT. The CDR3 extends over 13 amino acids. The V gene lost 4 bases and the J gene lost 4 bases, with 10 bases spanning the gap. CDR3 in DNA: TGTGCCAGCAGTGCTCTAAGGAGCTATGGCTACACCTTC. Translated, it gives CASSALRSYGYTF.

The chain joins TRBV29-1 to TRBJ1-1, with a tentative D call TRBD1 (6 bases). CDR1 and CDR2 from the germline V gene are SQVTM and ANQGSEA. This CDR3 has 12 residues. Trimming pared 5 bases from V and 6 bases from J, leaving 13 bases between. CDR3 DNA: TGCAGCGTTCGGACAGTTGGGTCTGAAGCTTTCTTT. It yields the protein CSVRTVGSEAFF.

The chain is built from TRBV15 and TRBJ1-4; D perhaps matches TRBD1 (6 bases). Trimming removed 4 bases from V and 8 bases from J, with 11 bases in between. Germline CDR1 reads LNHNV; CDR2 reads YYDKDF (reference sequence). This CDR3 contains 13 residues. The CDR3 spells CATSTRTDEKLFF. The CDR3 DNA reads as TGTGCCACCAGCACACGGACAGACGAAAAACTGTTTTTT.

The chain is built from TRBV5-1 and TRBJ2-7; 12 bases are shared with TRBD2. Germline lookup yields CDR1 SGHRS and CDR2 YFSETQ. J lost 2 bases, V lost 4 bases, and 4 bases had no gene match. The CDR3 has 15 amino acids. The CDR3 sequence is CASSRTSGAAYEQYF. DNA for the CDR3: TGCGCCAGCAGCAGGACTAGCGGGGCTGCCTACGAGCAGTACTTC.

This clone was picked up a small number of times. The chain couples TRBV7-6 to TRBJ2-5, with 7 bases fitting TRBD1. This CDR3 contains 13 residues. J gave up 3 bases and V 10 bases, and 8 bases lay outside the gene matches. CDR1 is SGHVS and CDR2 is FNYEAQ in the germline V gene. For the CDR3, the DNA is TGTGCCACACGCCCCGGGACAGAAGAGACCCAGTACTTC. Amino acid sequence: CATRPGTEETQYF.

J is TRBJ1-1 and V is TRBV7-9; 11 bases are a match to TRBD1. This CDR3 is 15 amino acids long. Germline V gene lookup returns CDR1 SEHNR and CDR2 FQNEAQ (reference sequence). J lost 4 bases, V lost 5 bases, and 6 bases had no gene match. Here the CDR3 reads CASSRGGQGGTEAFF. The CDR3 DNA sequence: TGTGCCAGCAGCCGGGGGGGACAGGGGGGCACTGAAGCTTTCTTT.

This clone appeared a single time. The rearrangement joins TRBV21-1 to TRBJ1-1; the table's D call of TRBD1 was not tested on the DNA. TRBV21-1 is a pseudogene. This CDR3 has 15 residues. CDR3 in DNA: TGTGCCAGCAGCAAAGGGTACCCAGGCCTTACTGAAGCTTTCTTT. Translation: CASSKGYPGLTEAFF.

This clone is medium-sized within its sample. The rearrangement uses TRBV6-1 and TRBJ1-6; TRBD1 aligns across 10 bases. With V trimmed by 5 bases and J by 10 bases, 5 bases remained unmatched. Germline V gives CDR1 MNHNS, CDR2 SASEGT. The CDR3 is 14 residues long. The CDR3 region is CASSSGTGVSPLHF. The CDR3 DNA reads TGTGCCAGCAGTTCCGGGACAGGGGTGTCACCCCTCCACTTT.